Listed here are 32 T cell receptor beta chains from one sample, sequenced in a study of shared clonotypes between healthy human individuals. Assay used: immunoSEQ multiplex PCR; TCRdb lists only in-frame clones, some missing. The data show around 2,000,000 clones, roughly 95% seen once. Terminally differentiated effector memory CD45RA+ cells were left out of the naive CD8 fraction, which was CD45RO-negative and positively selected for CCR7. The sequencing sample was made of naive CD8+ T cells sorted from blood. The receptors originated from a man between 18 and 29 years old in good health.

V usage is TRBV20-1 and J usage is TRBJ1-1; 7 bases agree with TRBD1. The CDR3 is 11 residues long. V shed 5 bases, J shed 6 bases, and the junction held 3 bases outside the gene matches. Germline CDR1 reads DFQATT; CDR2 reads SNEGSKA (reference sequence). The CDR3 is CSAYRGSEAFF. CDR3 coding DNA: TGCAGTGCTTACAGGGGCTCTGAAGCTTTCTTT.

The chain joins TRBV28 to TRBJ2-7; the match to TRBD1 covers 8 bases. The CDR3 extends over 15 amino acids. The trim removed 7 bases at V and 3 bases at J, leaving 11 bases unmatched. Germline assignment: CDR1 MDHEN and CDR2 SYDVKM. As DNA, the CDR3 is TGTGCCAGCAATCCTACGGCAACAGGGGGCTACGAGCAGTACTTC. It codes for CASNPTATGGYEQYF.

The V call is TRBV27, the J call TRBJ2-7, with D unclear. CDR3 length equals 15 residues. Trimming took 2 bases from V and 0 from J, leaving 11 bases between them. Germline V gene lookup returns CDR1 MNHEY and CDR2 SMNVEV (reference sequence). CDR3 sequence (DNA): TGTGCCAGCAGTTTAGTTCCGTCCTCCTCCTACGAGCAGTACTTC. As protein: CASSLVPSSSYEQYF.

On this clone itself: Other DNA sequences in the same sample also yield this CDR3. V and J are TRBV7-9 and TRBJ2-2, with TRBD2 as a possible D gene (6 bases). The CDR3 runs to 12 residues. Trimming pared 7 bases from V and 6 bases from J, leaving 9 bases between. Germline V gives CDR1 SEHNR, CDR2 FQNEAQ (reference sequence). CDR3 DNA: TGTGCCAGCATCACGGGGGCCGGGGAGCTGTTTTTT. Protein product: CASITGAGELFF.

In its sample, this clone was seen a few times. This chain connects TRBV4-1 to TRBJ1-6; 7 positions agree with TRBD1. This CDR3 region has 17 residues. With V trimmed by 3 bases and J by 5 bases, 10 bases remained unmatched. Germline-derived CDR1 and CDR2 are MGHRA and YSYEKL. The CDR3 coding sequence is TGCGCCAGCAGCCATCTTTCGCAGGGGACAGATAATTCACCCCTCCACTTT. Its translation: CASSHLSQGTDNSPLHF.

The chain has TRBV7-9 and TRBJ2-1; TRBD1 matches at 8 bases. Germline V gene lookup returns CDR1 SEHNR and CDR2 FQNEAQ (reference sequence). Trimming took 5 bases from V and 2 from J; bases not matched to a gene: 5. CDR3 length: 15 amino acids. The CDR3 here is CASSAQDRAYNEQFF. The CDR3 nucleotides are TGTGCCAGCAGCGCCCAGGACAGGGCCTACAATGAGCAGTTCTTC.

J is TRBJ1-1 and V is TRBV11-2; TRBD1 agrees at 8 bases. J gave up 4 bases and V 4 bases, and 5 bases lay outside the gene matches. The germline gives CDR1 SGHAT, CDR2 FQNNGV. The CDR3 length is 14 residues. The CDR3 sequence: CASSWRTGPTEAFF. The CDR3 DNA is TGTGCCAGCAGCTGGAGGACAGGGCCCACTGAAGCTTTCTTT.

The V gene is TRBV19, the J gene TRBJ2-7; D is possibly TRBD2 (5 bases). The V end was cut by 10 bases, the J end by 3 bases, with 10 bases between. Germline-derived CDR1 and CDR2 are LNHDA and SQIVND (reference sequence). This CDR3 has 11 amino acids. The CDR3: CATSRGYEQYF. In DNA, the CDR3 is TGTGCCACCTCCCGGGGCTACGAGCAGTACTTC. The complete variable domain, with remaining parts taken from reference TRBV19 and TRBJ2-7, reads DGGITQSPKYLFRKEGQNVTLSCEQNLNHDAMYWYRQDPGQGLRLIYYSQIVNDFQKGDIAEGYSVSREKKESFPLTVTSAQKNPTAFYLCATSRGYEQYFGPGTRLTVT.

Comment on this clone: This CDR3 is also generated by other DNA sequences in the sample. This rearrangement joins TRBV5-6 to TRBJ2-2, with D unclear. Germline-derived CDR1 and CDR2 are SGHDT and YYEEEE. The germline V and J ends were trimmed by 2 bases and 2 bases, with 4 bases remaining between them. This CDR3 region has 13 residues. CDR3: CASSFGNTGELFF. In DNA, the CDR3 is TGTGCCAGCAGCTTCGGAAACACCGGGGAGCTGTTTTTT. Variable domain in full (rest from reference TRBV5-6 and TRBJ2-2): DAGVTQSPTHLIKTRGQQVTLRCSPKSGHDTVSWYQQALGQGPQFIFQYYEEEERQRGNFPDRFSGHQFPNYSSELNVNALLLGDSALYLCASSFGNTGELFFGEGSRLTVL.

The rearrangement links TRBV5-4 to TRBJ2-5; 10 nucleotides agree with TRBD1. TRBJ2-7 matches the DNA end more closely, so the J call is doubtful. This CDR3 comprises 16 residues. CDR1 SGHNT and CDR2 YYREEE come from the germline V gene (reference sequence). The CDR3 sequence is CASSLGPGTGEGEQYF. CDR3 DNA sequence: TGTGCCAGCAGCTTGGGGCCCGGGACAGGGGAGGGCGAGCAGTACTTC.

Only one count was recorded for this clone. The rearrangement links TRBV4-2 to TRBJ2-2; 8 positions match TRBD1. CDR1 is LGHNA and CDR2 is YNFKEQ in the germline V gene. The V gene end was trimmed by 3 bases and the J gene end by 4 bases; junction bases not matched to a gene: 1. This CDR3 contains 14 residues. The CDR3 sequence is CASSHTGGTGELFF. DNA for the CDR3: TGTGCCAGCAGCCACACAGGGGGCACCGGGGAGCTGTTTTTT.

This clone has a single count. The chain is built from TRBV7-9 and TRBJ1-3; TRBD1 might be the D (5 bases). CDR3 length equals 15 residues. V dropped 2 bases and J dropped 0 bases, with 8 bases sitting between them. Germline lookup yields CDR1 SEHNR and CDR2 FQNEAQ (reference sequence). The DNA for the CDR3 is TGTGCCAGCAGCTTAACAGGTCCCTCTGGAAACACCATATATTTT. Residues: CASSLTGPSGNTIYF.

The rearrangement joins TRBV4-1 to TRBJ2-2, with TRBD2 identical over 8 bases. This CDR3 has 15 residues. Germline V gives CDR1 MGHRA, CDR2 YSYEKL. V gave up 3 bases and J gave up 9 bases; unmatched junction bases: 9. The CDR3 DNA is TGCGCCAGCAGCCATCTCCAAGGACTAGCACGGGAGCTGTTTTTT. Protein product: CASSHLQGLARELFF.

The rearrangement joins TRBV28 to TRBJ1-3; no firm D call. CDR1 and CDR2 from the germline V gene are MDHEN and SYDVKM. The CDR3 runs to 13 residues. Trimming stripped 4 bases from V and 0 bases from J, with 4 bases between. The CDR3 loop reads CASSYISGNTIYF. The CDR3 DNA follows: TGTGCCAGCAGTTACATCTCTGGAAACACCATATATTTT. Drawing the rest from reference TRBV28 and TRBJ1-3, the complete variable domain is DVKVTQSSRYLVKRTGEKVFLECVQDMDHENMFWYRQDPGLGLRLIYFSYDVKMKEKGDIPEGYSVSREKKERFSLILESASTNQTSMYLCASSYISGNTIYFGEGSWLTVV.

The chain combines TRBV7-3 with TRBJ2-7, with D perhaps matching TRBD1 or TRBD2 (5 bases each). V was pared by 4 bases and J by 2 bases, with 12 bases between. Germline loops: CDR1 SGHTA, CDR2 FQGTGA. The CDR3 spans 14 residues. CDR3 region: CASSSGPGTYEQYF. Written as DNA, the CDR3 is TGTGCCAGCAGCTCGGGACCCGGGACCTACGAGCAGTACTTC.

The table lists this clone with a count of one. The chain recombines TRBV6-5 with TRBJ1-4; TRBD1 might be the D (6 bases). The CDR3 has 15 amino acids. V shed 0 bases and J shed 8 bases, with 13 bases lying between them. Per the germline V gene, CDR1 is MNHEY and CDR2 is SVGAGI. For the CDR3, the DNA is TGTGCCAGCAGTTACTCGGGGGGGCTGCGAGAAAAACTGTTTTTT. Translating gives CASSYSGGLREKLFF.

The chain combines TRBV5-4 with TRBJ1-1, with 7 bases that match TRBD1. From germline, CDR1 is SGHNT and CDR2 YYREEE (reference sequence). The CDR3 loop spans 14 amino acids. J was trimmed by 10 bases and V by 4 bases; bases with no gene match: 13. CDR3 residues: CASSPRAGGGGAFF. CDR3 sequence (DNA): TGTGCCAGCAGCCCCCGGGCAGGGGGTGGTGGAGCTTTCTTT. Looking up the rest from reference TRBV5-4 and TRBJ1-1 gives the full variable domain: ETGVTQSPTHLIKTRGQQVTLRCSSQSGHNTVSWYQQALGQGPQFIFQYYREEENGRGNFPPRFSGLQFPNYSSELNVNALELDDSALYLCASSPRAGGGGAFFGQGTRLTVV.

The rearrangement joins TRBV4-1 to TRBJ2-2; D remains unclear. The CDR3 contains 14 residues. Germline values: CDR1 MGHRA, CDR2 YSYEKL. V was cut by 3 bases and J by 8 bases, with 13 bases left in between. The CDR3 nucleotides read TGCGCCAGCAGCCAGCCGGGCCCTGCGGGGGAGCTGTTTTTT. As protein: CASSQPGPAGELFF.

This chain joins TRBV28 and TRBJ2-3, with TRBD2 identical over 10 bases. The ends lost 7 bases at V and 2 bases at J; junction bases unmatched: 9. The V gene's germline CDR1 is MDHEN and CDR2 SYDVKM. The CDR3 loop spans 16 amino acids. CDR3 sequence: CASTKLAGSYTDTQYF. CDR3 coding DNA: TGTGCCAGCACGAAACTAGCGGGGTCCTACACAGATACGCAGTATTTT.

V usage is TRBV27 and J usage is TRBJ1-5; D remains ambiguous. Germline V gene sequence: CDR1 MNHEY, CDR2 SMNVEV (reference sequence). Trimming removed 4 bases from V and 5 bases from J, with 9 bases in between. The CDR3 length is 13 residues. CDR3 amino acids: CASSYDFDQPQHF. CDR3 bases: TGTGCCAGCAGTTATGATTTCGATCAGCCCCAGCATTTT.

The CDR3 DNA follows: TGTGCCAGTAGTGCCTCATGGGACCTCCGGGAGCTGTTTTTT. It encodes CASSASWDLRELFF. The V call is TRBV19, the J call TRBJ2-2; D may correspond to TRBD1 or TRBD2 (5 bases each). In germline, CDR1 is LNHDA, CDR2 SQIVND (reference sequence). With 5 bases removed from V and 9 bases from J, the gap between germline ends came to 16 bases. The CDR3 is 14 residues long.

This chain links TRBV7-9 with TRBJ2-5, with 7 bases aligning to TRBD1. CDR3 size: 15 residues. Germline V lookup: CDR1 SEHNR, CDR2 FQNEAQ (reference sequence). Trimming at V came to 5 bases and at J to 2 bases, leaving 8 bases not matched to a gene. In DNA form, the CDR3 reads TGTGCCAGCAGCCCGGGACAGATGATTCAAGAGACCCAGTACTTC. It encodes CASSPGQMIQETQYF.

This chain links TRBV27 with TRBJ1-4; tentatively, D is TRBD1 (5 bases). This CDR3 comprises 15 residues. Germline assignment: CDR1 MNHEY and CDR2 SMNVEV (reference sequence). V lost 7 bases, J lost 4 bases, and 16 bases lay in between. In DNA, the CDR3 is TGTGCCAGCACCACCGCCGGGACCGATAATGAAAAACTGTTTTTT. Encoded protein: CASTTAGTDNEKLFF.

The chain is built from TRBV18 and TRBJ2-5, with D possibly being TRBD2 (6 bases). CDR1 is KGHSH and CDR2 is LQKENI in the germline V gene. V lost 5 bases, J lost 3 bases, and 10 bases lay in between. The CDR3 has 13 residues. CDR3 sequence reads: CASSDSGKETQYF. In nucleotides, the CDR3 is TGTGCCAGCTCAGATAGCGGTAAAGAGACCCAGTACTTC.

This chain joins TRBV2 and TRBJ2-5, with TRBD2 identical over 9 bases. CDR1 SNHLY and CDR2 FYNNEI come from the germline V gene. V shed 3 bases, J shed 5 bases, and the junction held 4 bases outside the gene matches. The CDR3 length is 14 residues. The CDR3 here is CASSDLAGMETQYF. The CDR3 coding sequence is TGTGCCAGCAGTGACCTAGCGGGGATGGAGACCCAGTACTTC.

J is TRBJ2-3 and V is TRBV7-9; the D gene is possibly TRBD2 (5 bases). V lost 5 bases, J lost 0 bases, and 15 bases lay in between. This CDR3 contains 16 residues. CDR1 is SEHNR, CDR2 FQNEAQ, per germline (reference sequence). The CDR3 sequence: CASSPRTPYSTDTQYF. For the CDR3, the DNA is TGTGCCAGCAGCCCCCGGACTCCTTATAGCACAGATACGCAGTATTTT.

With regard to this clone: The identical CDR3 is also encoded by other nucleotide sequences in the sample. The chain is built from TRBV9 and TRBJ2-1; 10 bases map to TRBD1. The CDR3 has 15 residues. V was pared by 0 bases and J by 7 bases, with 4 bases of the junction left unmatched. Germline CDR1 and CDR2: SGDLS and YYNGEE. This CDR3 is CASSVGTGGLNEQFF. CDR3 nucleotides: TGTGCCAGCAGCGTAGGGACAGGGGGGTTAAATGAGCAGTTCTTC.

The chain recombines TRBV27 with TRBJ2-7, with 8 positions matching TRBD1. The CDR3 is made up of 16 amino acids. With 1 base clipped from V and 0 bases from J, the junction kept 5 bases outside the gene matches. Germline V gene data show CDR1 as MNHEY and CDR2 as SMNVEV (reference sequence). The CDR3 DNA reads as TGTGCCAGCAGTTTATTGGGTGGACAGGGCTCCTACGAGCAGTACTTC. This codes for CASSLLGGQGSYEQYF.

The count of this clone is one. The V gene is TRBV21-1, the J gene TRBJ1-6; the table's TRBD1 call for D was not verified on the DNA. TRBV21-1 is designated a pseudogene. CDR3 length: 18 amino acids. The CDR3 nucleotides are TGTGCCAGCAGCAAAGTGGGCAGAACAGCTCAGGGTGATTCACCCCTCCACTTT. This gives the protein CASSKVGRTAQGDSPLHF.

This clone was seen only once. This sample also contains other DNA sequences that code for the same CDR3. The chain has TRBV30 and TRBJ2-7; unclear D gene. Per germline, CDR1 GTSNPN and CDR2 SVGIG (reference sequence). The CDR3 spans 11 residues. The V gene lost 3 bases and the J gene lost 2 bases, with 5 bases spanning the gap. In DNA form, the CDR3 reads TGTGCCTGGAGGAGAGCCTACGAGCAGTACTTC. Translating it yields CAWRRAYEQYF.

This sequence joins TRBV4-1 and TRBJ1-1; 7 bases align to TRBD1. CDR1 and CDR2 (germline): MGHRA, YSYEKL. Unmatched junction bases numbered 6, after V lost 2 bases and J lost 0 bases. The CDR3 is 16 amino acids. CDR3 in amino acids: CASSQTQGTLNTEAFF. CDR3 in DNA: TGCGCCAGCAGCCAAACACAGGGGACACTGAACACTGAAGCTTTCTTT.

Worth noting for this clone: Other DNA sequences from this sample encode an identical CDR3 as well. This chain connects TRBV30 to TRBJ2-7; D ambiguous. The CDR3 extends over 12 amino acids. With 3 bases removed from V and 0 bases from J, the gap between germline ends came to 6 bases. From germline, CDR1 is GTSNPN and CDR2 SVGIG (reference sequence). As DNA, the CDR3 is TGTGCCTGGAGGGCAGACTCCTACGAGCAGTACTTC. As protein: CAWRADSYEQYF.